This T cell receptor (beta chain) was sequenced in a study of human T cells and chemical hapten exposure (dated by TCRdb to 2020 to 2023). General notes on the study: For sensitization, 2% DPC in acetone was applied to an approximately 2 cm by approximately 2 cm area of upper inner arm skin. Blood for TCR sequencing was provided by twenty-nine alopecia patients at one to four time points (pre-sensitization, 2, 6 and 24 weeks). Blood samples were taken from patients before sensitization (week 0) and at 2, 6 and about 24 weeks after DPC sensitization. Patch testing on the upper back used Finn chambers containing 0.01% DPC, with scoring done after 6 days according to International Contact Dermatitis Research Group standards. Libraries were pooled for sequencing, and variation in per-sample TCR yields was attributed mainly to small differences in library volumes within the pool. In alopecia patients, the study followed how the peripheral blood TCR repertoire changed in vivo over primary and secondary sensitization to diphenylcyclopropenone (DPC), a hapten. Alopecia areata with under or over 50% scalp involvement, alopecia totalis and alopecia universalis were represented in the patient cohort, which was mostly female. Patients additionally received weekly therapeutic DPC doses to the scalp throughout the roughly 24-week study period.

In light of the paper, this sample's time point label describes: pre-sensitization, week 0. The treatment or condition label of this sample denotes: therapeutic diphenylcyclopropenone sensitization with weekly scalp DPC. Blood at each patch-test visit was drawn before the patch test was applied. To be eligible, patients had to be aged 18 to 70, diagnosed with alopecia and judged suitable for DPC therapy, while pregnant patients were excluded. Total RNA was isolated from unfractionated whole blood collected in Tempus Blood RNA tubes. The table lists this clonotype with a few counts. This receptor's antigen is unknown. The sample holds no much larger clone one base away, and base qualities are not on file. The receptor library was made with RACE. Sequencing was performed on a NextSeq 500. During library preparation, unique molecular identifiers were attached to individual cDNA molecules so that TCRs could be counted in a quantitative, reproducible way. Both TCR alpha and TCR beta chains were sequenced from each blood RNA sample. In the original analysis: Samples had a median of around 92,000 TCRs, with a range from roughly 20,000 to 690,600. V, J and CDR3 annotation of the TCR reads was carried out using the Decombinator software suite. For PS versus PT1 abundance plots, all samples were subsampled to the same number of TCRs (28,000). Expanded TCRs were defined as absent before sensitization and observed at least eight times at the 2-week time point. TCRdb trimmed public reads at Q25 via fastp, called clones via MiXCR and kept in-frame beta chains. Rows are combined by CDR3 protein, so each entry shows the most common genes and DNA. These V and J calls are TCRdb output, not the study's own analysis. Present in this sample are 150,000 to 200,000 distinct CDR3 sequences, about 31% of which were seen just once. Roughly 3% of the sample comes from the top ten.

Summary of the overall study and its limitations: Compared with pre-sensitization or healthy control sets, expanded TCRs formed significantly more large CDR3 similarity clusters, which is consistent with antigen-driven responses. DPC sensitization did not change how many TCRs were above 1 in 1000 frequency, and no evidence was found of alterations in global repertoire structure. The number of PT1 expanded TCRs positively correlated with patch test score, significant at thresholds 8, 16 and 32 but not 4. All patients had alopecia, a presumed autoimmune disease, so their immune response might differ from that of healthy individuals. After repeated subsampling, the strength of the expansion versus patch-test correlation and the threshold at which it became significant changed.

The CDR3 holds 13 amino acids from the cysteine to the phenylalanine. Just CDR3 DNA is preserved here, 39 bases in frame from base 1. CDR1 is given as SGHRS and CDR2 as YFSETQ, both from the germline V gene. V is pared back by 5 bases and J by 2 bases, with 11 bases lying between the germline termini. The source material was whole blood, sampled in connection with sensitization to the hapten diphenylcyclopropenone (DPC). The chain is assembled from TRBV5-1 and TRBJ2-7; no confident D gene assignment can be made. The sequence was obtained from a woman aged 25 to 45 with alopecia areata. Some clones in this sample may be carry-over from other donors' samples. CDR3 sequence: CASSPGSTYEQYF. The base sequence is TGCGCCAGCAGTCCCGGGTCAACCTACGAGCAGTACTTC.